Following are 20 T cell receptor beta chains from one sample sequenced in a study of beta chain features in type 1 diabetes. The study, taken as a whole, reports: Within each of all four CD4+ subsets, Type 1 diabetes patients had TCRB CDR3s that were moderately but significantly shorter.

For these TCRs, the target antigens are not known. The sequenced template was cDNA made from the entire isolated RNA. Assay used: immunoSEQ multiplex PCR; TCRdb lists only in-frame clones, some missing. The sample contains 40,000 or so clones, roughly 70% of which appear only once. The sample was Tregs from blood. The receptors here all came from a woman between 18 and 29 years old with type 1 diabetes.

The chain uses TRBV6-6 and TRBJ2-1; tentative D call: TRBD2 (6 bases). CDR3 length: 15 amino acids. V lost 5 bases and J lost 10, with 21 bases in between. Germline CDR1 MNHNY, CDR2 SVGAGI (reference sequence). The CDR3 DNA is TGTGCCAGCAGTCTCGCGGGACCCCCTTCGATGGAGCAGTTCTTC. Encoded protein: CASSLAGPPSMEQFF.

This clone appeared a few times. V gene TRBV5-4 combines with J gene TRBJ2-3, with 12 bases lining up with TRBD1. Germline CDR1 and CDR2: SGHNT and YYREEE (reference sequence). This CDR3 contains 14 residues. The junction had 5 bases not matched to a gene; V was cut back by 7 bases and J by 5 bases. The CDR3 loop reads CASGTGGGGDTQYF. The DNA for the CDR3 is TGTGCCAGCGGGACAGGGGGCGGGGGAGATACGCAGTATTTT.

This rearrangement joins TRBV7-9 to TRBJ2-1; 11 positions match TRBD2. The CDR3 is 16 amino acids. After removal of 5 bases from V and 4 bases from J, the junction contained 7 bases not matched to a gene. Germline V lookup: CDR1 SEHNR, CDR2 FQNEAQ (reference sequence). The CDR3 sequence: CASSPPTSGTYNEQFF. In DNA, the CDR3 is TGTGCCAGCAGCCCTCCGACTAGCGGGACATACAATGAGCAGTTCTTC.

The rearrangement links TRBV4-3 to TRBJ1-2; D is possibly TRBD1 (5 bases). This CDR3 region has 16 residues. The germline CDR1 and CDR2 sequences are LGHNA and YSLEER. V lost 4 bases, J lost 4 bases, and 19 bases lay in between. DNA of the CDR3: TGCGCCAGCAGCCGGGGGGATCGGGGGATAGCCTATGGCTACACCTTC. Protein: CASSRGDRGIAYGYTF.

As for this clone: Sequence at one end of the junction differs from germline and may be a read error. The CDR3 reads CASIRENNSPLHF. The CDR3 DNA sequence: TGTGCCAGCATCCGGGAAAATAATTCCCCCCTCCACTTT. This chain links TRBV2 with TRBJ1-6; D uncertain. This CDR3 contains 13 residues. CDR1 and CDR2 (germline): SNHLY, FYNNEI.

This clone was found a few times. This chain uses TRBV5-4 with TRBJ1-1; D uncertain. The CDR3 covers 14 residues. The germline V gene encodes CDR1 SGHNT and CDR2 YYREEE (reference sequence). V was pared by 4 bases and J by 2 bases, with 12 bases between. The CDR3 sequence is CASSGRVANTEAFF. Written as DNA, the CDR3 is TGTGCCAGCAGCGGGCGGGTGGCAAACACTGAAGCTTTCTTT. Together with reference TRBV5-4 and TRBJ1-1, the CDR3 gives the full variable domain: ETGVTQSPTHLIKTRGQQVTLRCSSQSGHNTVSWYQQALGQGPQFIFQYYREEENGRGNFPPRFSGLQFPNYSSELNVNALELDDSALYLCASSGRVANTEAFFGQGTRLTVV.

This clone was seen a handful of times. The chain combines TRBV4-3 with TRBJ1-1, with no clear D. The V and J ends lost 2 bases and 4 bases respectively, with 8 bases between them. CDR1 is LGHNA, CDR2 YSLEER, per germline. This CDR3 has 13 residues. The CDR3 region has the DNA TGCGCCAGCAGCCAATACCCGGGCACTGAAGCTTTCTTT. Protein sequence: CASSQYPGTEAFF.

This clone has more than one count but fewer than ten. The chain has TRBV7-3 and TRBJ2-1; 8 positions match TRBD2. The germline V gene has CDR1 SGHTA and CDR2 FQGTGA. The CDR3 is made up of 17 amino acids. The V and J ends lost 5 bases and 1 base, in that order; junction bases with no gene match: 10. In nucleotides, the CDR3 is TGTGCCAGCAGCCCCGGGGGGGGACTCCTTTCCTACAATGAGCAGTTCTTC. This encodes CASSPGGGLLSYNEQFF.

The chain employs TRBV5-1 and TRBJ1-6, with D possibly being TRBD1 (6 bases). The ends were cut back, 2 bases at V and 4 bases at J, with 10 bases in the middle. Per the germline V gene, CDR1 is SGHRS and CDR2 is YFSETQ. The CDR3 length is 15 residues. The CDR3 DNA sequence: TGCGCCAGCAGCTTCGGCAGGGGTTATAATTCACCCCTCCACTTT. This sequence encodes CASSFGRGYNSPLHF.

This clone came up a few times. The chain carries TRBV18 and TRBJ2-7; 9 nucleotides line up with TRBD1. Germline values: CDR1 KGHSH, CDR2 LQKENI. This CDR3 is built from 15 residues. The J segment lost 5 bases and the V segment lost 6 bases, leaving 11 bases of the junction unmatched. The CDR3 sequence is CASSPGGQGGNEQYF. Written as DNA, the CDR3 is TGTGCCAGCTCGCCAGGGGGACAGGGAGGCAACGAGCAGTACTTC.

This chain connects TRBV9 to TRBJ2-1; TRBD2 agrees at 7 bases. The CDR3 is 17 amino acids. CDR1 and CDR2 (germline): SGDLS, YYNGEE. With V trimmed by 4 bases and J by 4 bases, 14 bases remained unmatched. CDR3 DNA: TGTGCCAGCAGCATCCATAGAGGGCGGGAGTTGTACAATGAGCAGTTCTTC. Its translation: CASSIHRGRELYNEQFF. Combining the CDR3 with reference TRBV9 and TRBJ2-1 gives the whole variable domain DSGVTQTPKHLITATGQRVTLRCSPRSGDLSVYWYQQSLDQGLQFLIQYYNGEERAKGNILERFSAQQFPDLHSELNLSSLELGDSALYFCASSIHRGRELYNEQFFGPGTRLTVL.

This clone was observed a handful of times. In DNA form, the CDR3 reads TGTGCCAGCAGCTCGACAGCGGGGGTGAACACCGGGGAGCTGTTTTTT. It yields the protein CASSSTAGVNTGELFF. The J gene is TRBJ2-2, the V gene TRBV7-2; 8 bases are shared with TRBD2. The germline V gene encodes CDR1 SGHTA and CDR2 FQGNSA. J was trimmed by 1 base and V by 4 bases; bases with no gene match: 5. This CDR3 is 16 amino acids long.

This chain joins TRBV5-6 and TRBJ2-3, with a possible D match to TRBD2 (6 bases). V lost 1 base and J 9 bases, leaving 9 bases between the germline ends. The germline CDR1 and CDR2 sequences are SGHDT and YYEEEE. The CDR3 runs to 12 residues. CDR3 coding DNA: TGTGCCAGCAGCTTGAGCGGACTAACGCAGTATTTT. It encodes CASSLSGLTQYF.

This clone has more than one count but fewer than ten. The CDR3 DNA follows: TGTGCCAGCGTTGACTACAAATACGAGCAGTACTTC. It translates to CASVDYKYEQYF. The rearrangement uses TRBV28 and TRBJ2-7, with a weak D call TRBD2 (5 bases). V lost 8 bases, J lost 4 bases, and 12 bases lay in between. The CDR3 loop spans 12 amino acids. From germline, CDR1 is MDHEN and CDR2 SYDVKM. The full variable domain, with the rest looked up from reference TRBV28 and TRBJ2-7, is DVKVTQSSRYLVKRTGEKVFLECVQDMDHENMFWYRQDPGLGLRLIYFSYDVKMKEKGDIPEGYSVSREKKERFSLILESASTNQTSMYLCASVDYKYEQYFGPGTRLTVT.

The gene calls are TRBV9 and TRBJ1-6, with 9 bases lining up with TRBD1. Germline-derived CDR1 and CDR2 are SGDLS and YYNGEE. There are 17 residues in the CDR3. Losses at the gene ends were 7 bases for V and 10 bases for J; bases not matched to a gene: 18. CDR3 loop: CASGRQGENPPESPLHF. In DNA, the CDR3 is TGTGCCAGCGGCCGACAGGGGGAAAATCCCCCGGAGTCACCCCTCCACTTT.

This clone has only one observation. J is TRBJ1-1 and V is TRBV7-9; possibly TRBD1 for D (6 bases). This CDR3 region has 12 residues. The V gene's germline CDR1 is SEHNR and CDR2 FQNEAQ (reference sequence). V was clipped by 5 bases and J by 7 bases, with 11 bases between them. The CDR3 DNA reads TGTGCCAGCAGCCAGGACAGACTTGAAGCTTTCTTT. It encodes CASSQDRLEAFF.

This rearrangement joins TRBV5-1 to TRBJ1-2, with TRBD1 identical over 10 bases. This CDR3 spans 15 amino acids. The V and J ends lost 2 bases and 4 bases, in that order; junction bases with no gene match: 5. CDR1 and CDR2 (germline): SGHRS, YFSETQ. The CDR3 DNA is TGCGCCAGCAGCTTCACGGGACAGGGGCCCTATGGCTACACCTTC. Encoded protein: CASSFTGQGPYGYTF.

This chain joins TRBV19 and TRBJ1-2; 8 nucleotides agree with TRBD1. The germline gives CDR1 LNHDA, CDR2 SQIVND (reference sequence). V lost 7 bases and J lost 5; bases outside the gene matches: 9. This CDR3 is 14 amino acids long. CDR3 amino acids: CASNSQGARYGYTF. The CDR3 nucleotides are TGTGCCAGTAATTCGCAGGGGGCACGATATGGCTACACCTTC.

In this sample, this clone turned up a few times. The genes are TRBV10-3 and TRBJ2-2; 9 nucleotides match TRBD2. V lost 2 bases, J lost 6 bases, and 16 bases stayed unmatched. This CDR3 is 19 amino acids long. The V gene's germline CDR1 is ENHRY and CDR2 SYGVKD. The CDR3 spells CAISEPSGSGRRRSGELFF. The CDR3 nucleotides are TGTGCCATCAGTGAGCCGTCAGGGAGCGGGAGGCGGCGGTCCGGGGAGCTGTTTTTT.

In regard to this clone: This specimen includes other DNA sequences encoding the same CDR3. V is TRBV5-4 and J is TRBJ2-4, with 8 bases identical to TRBD2. Germline values: CDR1 SGHNT, CDR2 YYREEE (reference sequence). The V gene end was trimmed by 4 bases and the J gene end by 0 bases; junction bases not matched to a gene: 6. This CDR3 region has 16 residues. The CDR3 loop is CASSDGLAGAKNIQYF. CDR3 nucleotides: TGTGCCAGCAGCGACGGGCTAGCGGGAGCCAAAAACATTCAGTACTTC.